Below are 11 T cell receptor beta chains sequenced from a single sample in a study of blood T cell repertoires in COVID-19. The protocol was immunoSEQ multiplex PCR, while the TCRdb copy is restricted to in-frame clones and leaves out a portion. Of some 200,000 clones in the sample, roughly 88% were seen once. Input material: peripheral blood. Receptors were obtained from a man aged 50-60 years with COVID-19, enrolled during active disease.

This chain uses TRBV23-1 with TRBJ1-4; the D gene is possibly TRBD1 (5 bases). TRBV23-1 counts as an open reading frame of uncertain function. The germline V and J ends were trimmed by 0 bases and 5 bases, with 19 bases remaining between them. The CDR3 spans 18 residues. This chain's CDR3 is CASSQSSRPGGNNEKLFF. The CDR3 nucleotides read TGCGCCAGCAGTCAATCTTCCCGCCCGGGGGGTAACAATGAAAAACTGTTTTTT.

CDR3 loop: CASSPVGGNGYTF. The CDR3 nucleotides read TGTGCCAGCAGCCCGGTTGGGGGGAATGGCTACACCTTC. V and J are TRBV5-4 and TRBJ1-2, with D perhaps TRBD1 (5 bases). V shed 4 bases and J shed 6 bases, with 13 bases lying between them. The CDR3 loop spans 13 amino acids. Per germline, CDR1 SGHNT and CDR2 YYREEE (reference sequence).

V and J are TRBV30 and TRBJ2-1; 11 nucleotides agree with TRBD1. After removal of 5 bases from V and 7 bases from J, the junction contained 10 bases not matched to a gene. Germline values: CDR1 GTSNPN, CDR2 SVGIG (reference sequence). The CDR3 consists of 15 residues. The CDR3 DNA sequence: TGTGCCTGGTATCCCCCGGACAGGGGGCTAAATGAGCAGTTCTTC. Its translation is CAWYPPDRGLNEQFF.

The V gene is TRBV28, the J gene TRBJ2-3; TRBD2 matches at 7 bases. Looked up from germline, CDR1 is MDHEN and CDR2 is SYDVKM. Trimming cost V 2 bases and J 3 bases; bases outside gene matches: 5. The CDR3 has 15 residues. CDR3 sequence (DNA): TGTGCCAGCAGTTTAGGCGGGGGAAGGACAGATACGCAGTATTTT. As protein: CASSLGGGRTDTQYF.

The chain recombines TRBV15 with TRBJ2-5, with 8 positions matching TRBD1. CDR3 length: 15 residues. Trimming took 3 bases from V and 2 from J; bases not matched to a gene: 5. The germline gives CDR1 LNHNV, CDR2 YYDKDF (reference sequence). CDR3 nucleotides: TGTGCCACCAGCAGGGGAAGGGACAGGCAAGAGACCCAGTACTTC. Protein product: CATSRGRDRQETQYF. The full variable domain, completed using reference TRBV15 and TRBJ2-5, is DAMVIQNPRYQVTQFGKPVTLSCSQTLNHNVMYWYQQKSSQAPKLLFHYYDKDFNNEADTPDNFQSRRPNTSFCFLDIRSPGLGDTAMYLCATSRGRDRQETQYFGPGTRLLVL.

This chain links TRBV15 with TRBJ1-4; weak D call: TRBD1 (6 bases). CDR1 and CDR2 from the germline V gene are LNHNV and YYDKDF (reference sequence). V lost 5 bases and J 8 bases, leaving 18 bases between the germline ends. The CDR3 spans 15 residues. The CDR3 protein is CATSSIDRLNEKLFF. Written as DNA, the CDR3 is TGTGCCACCAGCTCGATCGACAGGCTGAACGAAAAACTGTTTTTT. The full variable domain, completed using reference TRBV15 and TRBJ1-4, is DAMVIQNPRYQVTQFGKPVTLSCSQTLNHNVMYWYQQKSSQAPKLLFHYYDKDFNNEADTPDNFQSRRPNTSFCFLDIRSPGLGDTAMYLCATSSIDRLNEKLFFGSGTQLSVL.

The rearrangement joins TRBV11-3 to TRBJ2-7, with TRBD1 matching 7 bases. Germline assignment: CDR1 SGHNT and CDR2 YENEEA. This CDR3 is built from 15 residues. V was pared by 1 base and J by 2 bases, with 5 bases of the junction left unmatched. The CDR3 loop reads CASSLAPGQAYEQYF. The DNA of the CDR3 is TGTGCCAGCAGCTTAGCCCCTGGACAGGCCTACGAGCAGTACTTC. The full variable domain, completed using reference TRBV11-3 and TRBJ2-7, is EAGVVQSPRYKIIEKKQPVAFWCNPISGHNTLYWYLQNLGQGPELLIRYENEEAVDDSQLPKDRFSAERLKGVDSTLKIQPAELGDSAVYLCASSLAPGQAYEQYFGPGTRLTVT.

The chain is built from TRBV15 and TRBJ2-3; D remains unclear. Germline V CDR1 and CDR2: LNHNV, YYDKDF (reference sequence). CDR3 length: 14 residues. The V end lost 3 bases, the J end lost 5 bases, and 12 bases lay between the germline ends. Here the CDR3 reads CATSSPHAIDTQYF. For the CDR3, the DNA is TGTGCCACCAGCAGTCCCCATGCTATAGATACGCAGTATTTT.

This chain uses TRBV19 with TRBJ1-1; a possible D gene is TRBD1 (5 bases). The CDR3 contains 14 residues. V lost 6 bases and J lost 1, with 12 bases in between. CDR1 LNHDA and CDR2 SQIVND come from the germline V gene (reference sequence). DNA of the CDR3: TGTGCCAGTAGCAAGGACAACACGAACACTGAAGCTTTCTTT. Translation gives CASSKDNTNTEAFF.

The CDR3 DNA follows: TGTGCCAGCAGCGTAGTCGGGGGAACTGGAAACACCATATATTTT. Its protein is CASSVVGGTGNTIYF. V is TRBV9 and J is TRBJ1-3; D might be TRBD1 (5 bases). This CDR3 has 15 amino acids. V shed 0 bases and J shed 2 bases, with 9 bases lying between them. Germline V gene sequence: CDR1 SGDLS, CDR2 YYNGEE.

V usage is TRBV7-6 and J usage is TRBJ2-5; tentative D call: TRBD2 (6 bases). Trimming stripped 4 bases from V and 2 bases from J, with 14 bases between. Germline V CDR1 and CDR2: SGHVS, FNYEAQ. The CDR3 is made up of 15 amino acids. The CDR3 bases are TGTGCCAGCAGCTCGTACTTGGGGGGTCAAGAGACCCAGTACTTC. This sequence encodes CASSSYLGGQETQYF.